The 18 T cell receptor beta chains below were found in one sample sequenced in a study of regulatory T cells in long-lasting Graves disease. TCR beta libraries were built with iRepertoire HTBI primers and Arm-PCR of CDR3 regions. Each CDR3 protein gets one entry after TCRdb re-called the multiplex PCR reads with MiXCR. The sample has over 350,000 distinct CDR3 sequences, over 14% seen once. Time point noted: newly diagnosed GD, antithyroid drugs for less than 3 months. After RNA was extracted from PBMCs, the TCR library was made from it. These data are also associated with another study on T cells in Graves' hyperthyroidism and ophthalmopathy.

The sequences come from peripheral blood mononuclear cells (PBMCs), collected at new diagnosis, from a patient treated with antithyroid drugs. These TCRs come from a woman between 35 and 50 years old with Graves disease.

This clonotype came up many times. In DNA, the CDR3 is TGTGCCTGGAGTGTCCAGGAGGGGATTAAAGCTTTCTTT. Encoded protein: CAWSVQEGIKAFF. J is TRBJ1-1 and V is TRBV30, with D possibly matching TRBD1 (5 bases). Germline-derived CDR1 and CDR2 are GTSNPN and SVGIG (reference sequence). V lost 0 bases to trimming and J lost 9 bases, with 14 bases between them. CDR3 length: 13 residues.

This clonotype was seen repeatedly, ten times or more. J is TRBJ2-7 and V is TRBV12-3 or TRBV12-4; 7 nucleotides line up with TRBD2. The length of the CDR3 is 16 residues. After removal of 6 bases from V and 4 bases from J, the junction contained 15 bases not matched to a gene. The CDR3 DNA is TGTGCCAGCAGCCTTGCCCGACGGCGGGAGCGGTACGAGCAGTACTTC. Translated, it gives CASSLARRRERYEQYF.

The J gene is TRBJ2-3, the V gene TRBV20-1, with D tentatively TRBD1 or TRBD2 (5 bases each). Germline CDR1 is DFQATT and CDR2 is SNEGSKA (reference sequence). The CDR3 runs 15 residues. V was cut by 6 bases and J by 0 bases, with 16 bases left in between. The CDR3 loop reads CSASGADHSTDTQYF. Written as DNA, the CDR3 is TGCAGTGCCTCCGGGGCTGATCATAGCACAGATACGCAGTATTTT.

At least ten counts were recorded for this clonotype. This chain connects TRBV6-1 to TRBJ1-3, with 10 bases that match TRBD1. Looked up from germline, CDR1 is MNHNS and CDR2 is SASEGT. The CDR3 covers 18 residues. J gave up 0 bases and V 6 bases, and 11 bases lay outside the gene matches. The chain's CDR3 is CASRKDRGRVDSGNTIYF. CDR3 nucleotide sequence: TGTGCCAGCAGGAAAGACAGGGGGCGGGTTGACTCTGGAAACACCATATATTTT.

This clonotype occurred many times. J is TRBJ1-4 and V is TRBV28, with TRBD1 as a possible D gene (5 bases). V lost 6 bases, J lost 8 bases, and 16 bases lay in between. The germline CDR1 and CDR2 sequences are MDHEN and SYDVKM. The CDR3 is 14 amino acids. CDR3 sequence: CASRGGGVGEKLFF. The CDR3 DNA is TGTGCCAGCAGGGGGGGTGGGGTTGGAGAAAAACTGTTTTTT.

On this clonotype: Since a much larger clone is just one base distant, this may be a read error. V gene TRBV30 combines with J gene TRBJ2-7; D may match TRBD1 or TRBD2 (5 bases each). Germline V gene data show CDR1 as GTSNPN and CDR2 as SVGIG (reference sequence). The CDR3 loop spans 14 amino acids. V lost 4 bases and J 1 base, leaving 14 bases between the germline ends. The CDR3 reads CAWNRGLPSYEQYF. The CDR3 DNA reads TGTGCCTGGAACCGGGGCCTACCTTCCTACGAGCAGTACTTC.

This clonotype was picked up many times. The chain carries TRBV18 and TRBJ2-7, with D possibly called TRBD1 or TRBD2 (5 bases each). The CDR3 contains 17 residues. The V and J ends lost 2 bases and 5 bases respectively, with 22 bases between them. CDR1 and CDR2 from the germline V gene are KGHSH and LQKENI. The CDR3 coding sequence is TGTGCCAGCTCACCAAGGACGAGAGGGACCATTAGGCACGAGCAGTACTTC. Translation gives CASSPRTRGTIRHEQYF.

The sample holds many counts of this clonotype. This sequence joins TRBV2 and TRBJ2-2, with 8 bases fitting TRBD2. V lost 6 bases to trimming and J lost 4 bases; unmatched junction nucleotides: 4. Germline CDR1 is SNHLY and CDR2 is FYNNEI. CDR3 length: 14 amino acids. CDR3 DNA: TGTGCCAGCAGGGGACTAGAGGGCACCGGGGAGCTGTTTTTT. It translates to CASRGLEGTGELFF. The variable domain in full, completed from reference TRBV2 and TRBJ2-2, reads EPEVTQTPSHQVTQMGQEVILRCVPISNHLYFYWYRQILGQKVEFLVSFYNNEISEKSEIFDDQFSVERPDGSNFTLKIRSTKLEDSAMYFCASRGLEGTGELFFGEGSRLTVL.

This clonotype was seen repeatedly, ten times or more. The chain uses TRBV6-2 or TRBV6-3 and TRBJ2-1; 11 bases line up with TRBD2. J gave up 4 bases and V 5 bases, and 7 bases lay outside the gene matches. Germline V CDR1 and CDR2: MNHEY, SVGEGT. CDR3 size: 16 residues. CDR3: CASSPGLAADYNEQFF. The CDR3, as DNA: TGTGCCAGCAGTCCGGGACTAGCGGCTGATTACAATGAGCAGTTCTTC.

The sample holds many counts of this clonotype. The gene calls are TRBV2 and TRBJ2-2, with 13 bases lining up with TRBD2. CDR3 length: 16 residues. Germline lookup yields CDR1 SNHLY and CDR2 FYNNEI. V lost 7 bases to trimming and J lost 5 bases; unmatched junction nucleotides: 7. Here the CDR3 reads CASKKTSGRGTGELFF. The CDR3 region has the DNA TGTGCCAGCAAAAAAACTAGCGGGAGGGGGACCGGGGAGCTGTTTTTT.

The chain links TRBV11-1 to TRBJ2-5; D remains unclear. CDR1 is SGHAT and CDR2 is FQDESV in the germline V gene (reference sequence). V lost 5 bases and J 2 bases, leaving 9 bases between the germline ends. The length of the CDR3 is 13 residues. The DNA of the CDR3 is TGTGCCAGCAGCAAGTGGATGCAAGAGACCCAGTACTTC. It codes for CASSKWMQETQYF. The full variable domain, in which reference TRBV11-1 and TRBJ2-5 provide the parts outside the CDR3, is EAEVAQSPRYKITEKSQAVAFWCDPISGHATLYWYRQILGQGPELLVQFQDESVVDDSQLPKDRFSAERLKGVDSTLKIQPAELGDSAMYLCASSKWMQETQYFGPGTRLLVL.

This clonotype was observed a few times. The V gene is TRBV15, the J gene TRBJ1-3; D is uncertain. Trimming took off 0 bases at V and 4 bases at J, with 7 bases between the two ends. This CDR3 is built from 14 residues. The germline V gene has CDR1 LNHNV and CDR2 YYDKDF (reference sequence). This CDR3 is CATSRDRLGNTIYF. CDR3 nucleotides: TGTGCCACCAGCAGAGATAGGCTAGGAAACACCATATATTTT.

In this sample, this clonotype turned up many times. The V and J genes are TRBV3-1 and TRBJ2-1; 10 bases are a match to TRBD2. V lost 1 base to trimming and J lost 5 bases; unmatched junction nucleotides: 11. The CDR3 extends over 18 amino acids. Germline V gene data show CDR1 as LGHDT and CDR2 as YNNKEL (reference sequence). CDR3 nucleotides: TGTGCCAGCAGCCAAGTCACACCCGGACTAGCGGTTGACAATGAGCAGTTCTTC. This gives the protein CASSQVTPGLAVDNEQFF.

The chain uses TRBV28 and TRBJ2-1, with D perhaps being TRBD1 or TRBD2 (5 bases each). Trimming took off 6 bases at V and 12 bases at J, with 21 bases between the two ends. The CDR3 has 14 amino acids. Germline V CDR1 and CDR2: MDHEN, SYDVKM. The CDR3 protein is CASRVVGPLDGQFF. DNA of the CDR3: TGTGCCAGCAGGGTAGTGGGACCCCTTGATGGGCAGTTCTTC. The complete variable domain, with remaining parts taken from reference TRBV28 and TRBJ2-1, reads DVKVTQSSRYLVKRTGEKVFLECVQDMDHENMFWYRQDPGLGLRLIYFSYDVKMKEKGDIPEGYSVSREKKERFSLILESASTNQTSMYLCASRVVGPLDGQFFGPGTRLTVL.

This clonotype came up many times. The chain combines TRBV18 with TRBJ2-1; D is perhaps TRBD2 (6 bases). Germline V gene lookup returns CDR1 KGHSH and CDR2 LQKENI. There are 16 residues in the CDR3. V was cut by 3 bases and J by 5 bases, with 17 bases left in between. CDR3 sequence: CASSPFGGLPDNEQFF. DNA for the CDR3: TGTGCCAGCTCACCTTTCGGAGGGCTCCCTGACAATGAGCAGTTCTTC.

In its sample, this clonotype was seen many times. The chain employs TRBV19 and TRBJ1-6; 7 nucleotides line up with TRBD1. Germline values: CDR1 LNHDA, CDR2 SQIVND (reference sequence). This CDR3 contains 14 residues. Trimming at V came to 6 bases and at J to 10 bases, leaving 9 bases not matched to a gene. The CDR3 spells CASRTAGRGSPLHF. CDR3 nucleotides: TGTGCCAGTAGGACGGCGGGCAGGGGGTCACCCCTCCACTTT. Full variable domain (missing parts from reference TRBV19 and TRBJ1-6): DGGITQSPKYLFRKEGQNVTLSCEQNLNHDAMYWYRQDPGQGLRLIYYSQIVNDFQKGDIAEGYSVSREKKESFPLTVTSAQKNPTAFYLCASRTAGRGSPLHFGNGTRLTVT.

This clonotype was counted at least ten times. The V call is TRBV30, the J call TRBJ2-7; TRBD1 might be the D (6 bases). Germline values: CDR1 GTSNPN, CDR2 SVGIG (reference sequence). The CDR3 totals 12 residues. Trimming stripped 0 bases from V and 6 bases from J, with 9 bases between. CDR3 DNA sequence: TGTGCCTGGAGTGTACAGGGTCTCGAGCAGTACTTC. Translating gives CAWSVQGLEQYF.

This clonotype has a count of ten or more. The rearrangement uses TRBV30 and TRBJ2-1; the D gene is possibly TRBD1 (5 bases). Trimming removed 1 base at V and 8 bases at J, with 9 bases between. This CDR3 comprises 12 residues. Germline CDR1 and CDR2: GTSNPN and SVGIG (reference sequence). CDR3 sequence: CAWSGGSHEQFF. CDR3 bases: TGTGCCTGGAGTGGGGGCTCTCATGAGCAGTTCTTC.